The present TCR beta chain was sequenced within a study of cytomegalovirus exposure and HLA in healthy donors. This clone was found once. The CDR3 is made up of 19 amino acids. The germline gives CDR1 SGHDN, CDR2 FVKESK. V lost 1 base to trimming and J lost 0 bases; unmatched junction nucleotides: 7. The study ran its PCR with 60 Vbeta and 13 Jbeta primers. The repertoire was sequenced with immunoSEQ multiplex PCR; TCRdb's copy has only in-frame clones and lacks some. The sample lists 200,000 to 250,000 clones, 82% occurring once. This TCR came from a woman aged 40 to 55 in good health and CMV-seropositive. The chain links TRBV14 to TRBJ2-6; TRBD2 agrees at 9 bases. Source material: PBMCs. CDR3 region: CASSQVPSGIYSGANVLTF. The CDR3 nucleotides are TGTGCCAGCAGCCAAGTCCCTAGCGGGATATACTCTGGGGCCAACGTCCTGACTTTC.